Listed below are T cell receptor beta chains from one sample, sequenced in a study of blood T cell repertoires in COVID-19. Measured with immunoSEQ multiplex PCR; TCRdb has only the in-frame clones, and not every one. The table has under 250,000 clones, 80% to 85% seen once. What was sequenced was peripheral blood. These receptors all stem from a man aged 35-49 years with acute or convalescent COVID-19. CDR3s include the opening cysteine and the closing phenylalanine or tryptophan. Each record gives: clone size, D gene, V gene, J gene, CDR3 protein, CDR3 DNA. The D gene is left open where the match is weak. Clone size appears in some rows only: once, few, many, or a class for an expanded clone.

size: NA; D: NA; V: TRBV5-5; J: TRBJ2-7; CDR3: CASSHDGDSIVYEQYF; DNA: TGTGCCAGCAGCCATGATGGAGACAGTATAGTCTACGAGCAGTACTTC
size: NA; D: NA; V: TRBV5-6; J: TRBJ1-2; CDR3: CASSLSGAVGYTF; DNA: TGTGCCAGCAGCTTATCAGGGGCGGTCGGCTACACCTTC
size: NA; D: TRBD1; V: TRBV9; J: TRBJ2-1; CDR3: CASSTGVVIANEQFF; DNA: TGTGCCAGTTCGACAGGGGTAGTAATTGCGAATGAGCAGTTCTTC
size: NA; D: NA; V: TRBV7-3; J: TRBJ2-5; CDR3: CASSRNSGSQETQYF; DNA: TGTGCCAGCAGCCGAAATAGCGGTTCGCAAGAGACCCAGTACTTC
size: once; D: NA; V: TRBV7-2; J: TRBJ1-3; CDR3: CASSDTKQGSGNTIYF; DNA: TGTGCCAGCAGCGATACCAAACAGGGCTCTGGAAACACCATATATTTT
size: NA; D: TRBD1; V: TRBV11-2; J: TRBJ1-1; CDR3: CASSFPRTGGTEAFF; DNA: TGTGCCAGCAGTTTCCCAAGGACAGGGGGCACTGAAGCTTTCTTT
size: NA; D: TRBD1; V: TRBV15; J: TRBJ1-4; CDR3: CATSRNGQGAGKLFF; DNA: TGTGCCACCAGCAGAAACGGACAGGGGGCTGGAAAACTGTTTTTT
size: once; D: NA; V: TRBV3-1/TRBV3-2; J: TRBJ2-1; CDR3: CASSPYGLYNEQFF; DNA: TGTGCCAGCAGCCCCTACGGACTTTACAATGAGCAGTTCTTC
size: NA; D: TRBD1; V: TRBV9; J: TRBJ1-1; CDR3: CASSASQQGGLNTEAFF; DNA: TGTGCCAGCAGCGCCTCTCAGCAGGGGGGCCTGAACACTGAAGCTTTCTTT
size: few; D: NA; V: TRBV19; J: TRBJ2-2; CDR3: CASIGPGQVGELFF; DNA: TGTGCCAGTATCGGGCCAGGGCAGGTCGGGGAGCTGTTTTTT
size: NA; D: NA; V: TRBV5-1; J: TRBJ1-2; CDR3: CASSLGGSLDSYGYTF; DNA: TGCGCCAGCAGCCTGGGCGGCTCCCTTGATAGCTATGGCTACACCTTC
size: NA; D: NA; V: TRBV15; J: TRBJ2-1; CDR3: CATERDMESNEQFF; DNA: TGTGCCACCGAGAGGGACATGGAATCCAATGAGCAGTTCTTC
size: NA; D: NA; V: TRBV28; J: TRBJ2-2; CDR3: CASSRGGELFF; DNA: TGTGCCAGCAGCCGGGGGGGGGAGCTGTTTTTT
size: NA; D: NA; V: TRBV7-2; J: TRBJ2-1; CDR3: CASSLDSAGWGEQFF; DNA: TGTGCCAGCAGCTTAGATTCGGCAGGGTGGGGTGAGCAGTTCTTC
size: NA; D: TRBD1; V: TRBV28; J: TRBJ2-7; CDR3: CASSFWDRGWEQYF; DNA: TGTGCCAGCAGCTTTTGGGACAGGGGTTGGGAGCAGTACTTC
size: NA; D: TRBD1; V: TRBV27; J: TRBJ2-7; CDR3: CASSLPPPQGRCSF; DNA: TGTGCCAGCAGTTTACCTCCCCCACAGGGGCGTTGCTCCTTC
size: once; D: NA; V: TRBV6-6; J: TRBJ1-2; CDR3: CASTQGRTSYGYTF; DNA: TGTGCCAGCACCCAAGGGAGAACTTCCTATGGCTACACCTTC
size: once; D: NA; V: TRBV18; J: TRBJ1-1; CDR3: CASSPLGASNTEAFF; DNA: TGTGCCAGCTCACCCCTGGGGGCCAGCAACACTGAAGCTTTCTTT
size: NA; D: NA; V: TRBV15; J: TRBJ1-2; CDR3: CATSRDRMVTGYGYTF; DNA: TGTGCCACCAGCAGAGATCGAATGGTCACCGGCTATGGCTACACCTTC
size: NA; D: TRBD2; V: TRBV7-2; J: TRBJ2-1; CDR3: CASSEIGLADSYNEQFF; DNA: TGTGCCAGCAGCGAGATAGGACTAGCGGATTCCTACAATGAGCAGTTCTTC
size: NA; D: TRBD2; V: TRBV5-5; J: TRBJ2-1; CDR3: CASSTGLAGISSYNEQFF; DNA: TGTGCCAGCAGCACGGGACTAGCGGGGATAAGCTCCTACAATGAGCAGTTCTTC
size: NA; D: NA; V: TRBV2; J: TRBJ2-7; CDR3: CANTRPRGYSYEQYF; DNA: TGTGCCAACACGAGGCCGCGGGGTTACTCCTACGAGCAGTACTTC
size: NA; D: TRBD2; V: TRBV9; J: TRBJ2-2; CDR3: CASSAPLAGGPGELFF; DNA: TGTGCCAGCAGCGCCCCTCTAGCGGGAGGGCCCGGGGAGCTGTTTTTT
size: NA; D: TRBD2; V: TRBV4-2; J: TRBJ2-7; CDR3: CASSPEWPTSGFYEQYF; DNA: TGTGCCAGCAGCCCGGAGTGGCCGACTAGCGGGTTCTACGAGCAGTACTTC